Ten or more counts support the clone carrying this T cell receptor beta chain. Its antigen is unidentified. The second PCR ran about 6 to 11 cycles with a sample-barcoded 5' primer and J-beta primers. TCRdb independently ran MiXCR on the 5' RACE reads; one entry per CDR3 protein. The repertoire holds about 1,800,000 distinct CDR3 sequences, with roughly 28% as singletons. This CDR3 comprises 13 residues. The germline V and J ends were trimmed by 2 bases and 3 bases, with 8 bases remaining between them. The germline V gene has CDR1 MNHEY and CDR2 SVGEGT. The data are from a study of blood T cells in healthy people across ages. Regarding the study as a whole: PBMCs went unsorted, and a conclusive naive versus antigen-experienced comparison was therefore prevented.

The donors, healthy Caucasians from Russia, were aged roughly 6 to 90. Per sample, a minimum of 6 million PBMCs were isolated. The specimen sequenced was blood. This receptor was obtained from a woman aged 30 to 39 in good health. This sequence joins TRBV6-2 or TRBV6-3 and TRBJ2-7; TRBD1 might be the D (5 bases). Here the CDR3 DNA reads TGTGCCAGCAGTTACGGACACTACTACGAGCAGTACTTC. This translates into CASSYGHYYEQYF.